Shown below are 21 T cell receptor beta chains from a single sample sequenced in a study of monozygotic twins with inflammatory bowel disease. TCRdb re-analyzed the 5' RACE reads; it lists each CDR3 protein once, without DNA. The sample holds fewer than 550,000 distinct CDR3 sequences. Sequencing was done on a sample of blood. These receptors came from a human donor with ulcerative colitis or Crohn's disease, or a healthy co-twin of an affected twin (not recorded which).

The chain has TRBV18 and TRBJ2-3; absent DNA, TCRdb's TRBD2 call cannot be checked. This CDR3 has 15 residues. The germline V gene has CDR1 KGHSH and CDR2 LQKENI. CDR3: CASSTTSGHTDTQYF.

The chain has TRBV27 and TRBJ2-3; absent DNA, TCRdb's TRBD2 call cannot be checked. The V gene's germline CDR1 is MNHEY and CDR2 SMNVEV (reference sequence). The CDR3 loop spans 15 amino acids. CDR3 amino acids: CASSLGAGLIDTQYF.

The CDR3 loop reads CASSLPLAATGNEQFF. This chain links TRBV5-5 with TRBJ2-1; TCRdb reports TRBD2, a call that lacks DNA to check it against. The CDR3 is 16 residues long. Looked up from germline, CDR1 is SGHKS and CDR2 is YYEKEE (reference sequence).

V is TRBV5-1 and J is TRBJ2-7; TCRdb's D gene call, TRBD1, goes unchecked for lack of DNA. Germline-derived CDR1 and CDR2 are SGHRS and YFSETQ. The CDR3 sequence is 13 residues long. This CDR3 reads CASSPGQIYEQYF.

CDR3 loop: CASSLGLQGDQPQHF. V is TRBV7-9 and J is TRBJ1-5; there is no DNA to check the TCRdb D call of TRBD1. Germline V gives CDR1 SEHNR, CDR2 FQNEAQ (reference sequence). The CDR3 is 15 residues long.

The chain carries TRBV11-2 and TRBJ1-1. The CDR3 is 17 amino acids. Germline CDR1 and CDR2: SGHAT and FQNNGV. The CDR3 here is CASSLGGRGRMNTEAFF.

The chain uses TRBV12-3 or TRBV12-4 and TRBJ2-7; TCRdb's D call, TRBD2, is unchecked because there is no DNA. The CDR3 spans 15 residues. CDR3 protein: CASSLGLAGADEQYF.

V usage is TRBV24-1 and J usage is TRBJ2-1; the TRBD1 assignment by TCRdb is unverifiable without DNA. Germline-derived CDR1 and CDR2 are KGHDR and SFDVKD. The CDR3 runs 15 residues. The CDR3 reads CATSEGTGVYNEQFF.

The rearrangement joins TRBV7-9 to TRBJ2-1. The V gene's germline CDR1 is SEHNR and CDR2 FQNEAQ (reference sequence). The CDR3 is 13 residues long. The CDR3 protein is CASTIQLFGEQFF. Supplemented by reference TRBV7-9 and TRBJ2-1, the full variable domain reads DTGVSQNPRHKITKRGQNVTFRCDPISEHNRLYWYRQTLGQGPEFLTYFQNEAQLEKSRLLSDRFSAERPKGSFSTLEIQRTEQGDSAMYLCASTIQLFGEQFFGPGTRLTVL.

V gene TRBV28 combines with J gene TRBJ2-1; there is no DNA to check the TCRdb D call of TRBD2. Looked up from germline, CDR1 is MDHEN and CDR2 is SYDVKM. This CDR3 is 17 amino acids long. The CDR3 here is CASSLWVAGGPRGEQFF.

The J gene is TRBJ1-1, the V gene TRBV3-1; TCRdb proposes TRBD1, but this gene call is untestable without DNA. Germline V lookup: CDR1 LGHDT, CDR2 YNNKEL (reference sequence). This CDR3 comprises 13 residues. The CDR3 reads CASSPTDSFGAFF. Based on the CDR3 plus reference TRBV3-1 and TRBJ1-1, the full variable domain is DTAVSQTPKYLVTQMGNDKSIKCEQNLGHDTMYWYKQDSKKFLKIMFSYNNKELIINETVPNRFSPKSPDKAHLNLHINSLELGDSAVYFCASSPTDSFGAFFGQGTRLTVV.

This sequence joins TRBV7-2 and TRBJ2-3; TCRdb names TRBD1, which stays unverified in the absence of DNA. The CDR3 loop spans 14 amino acids. The germline V gene encodes CDR1 SGHTA and CDR2 FQGNSA. The CDR3 loop is CASSLQRGSDTQYF. Complete variable domain (other parts from reference TRBV7-2 and TRBJ2-3): GAGVSQSPSNKVTEKGKDVELRCDPISGHTALYWYRQSLGQGLEFLIYFQGNSAPDKSGLPSDRFSAERTGGSVSTLTIQRTQQEDSAVYLCASSLQRGSDTQYFGPGTRLTVL.

V gene TRBV20-1 combines with J gene TRBJ1-4; as DNA is missing, the TRBD1 call by TCRdb cannot be tested. CDR3 length: 14 amino acids. CDR1 is DFQATT, CDR2 SNEGSKA, per germline (reference sequence). The CDR3 spells CSARPGRINEKLFF.

The chain is built from TRBV7-3 and TRBJ2-1; TCRdb outputs TRBD2, but without DNA this stays unchecked. The V gene's germline CDR1 is SGHTA and CDR2 FQGTGA. This CDR3 contains 16 residues. The chain's CDR3 is CASSLSRDSSYNEQFF.

The chain couples TRBV7-9 to TRBJ1-2. Looked up from germline, CDR1 is SEHNR and CDR2 is FQNEAQ (reference sequence). The CDR3 is 13 amino acids. CDR3 amino acids: CASHNAVGYGYTF.

CDR3 protein: CASKGQATNEKLFF. The gene calls are TRBV12-3 or TRBV12-4 and TRBJ1-4; TCRdb calls TRBD1, which cannot be checked without DNA. CDR3 size: 14 residues.

The rearrangement links TRBV12-3 or TRBV12-4 to TRBJ2-6; the D gene TCRdb calls, TRBD2, cannot be checked with no DNA. The length of the CDR3 is 18 residues. CDR3: CASSFSASVSAGANVLTF.

The J gene is TRBJ2-3, the V gene TRBV5-5; TCRdb proposes TRBD2, but this gene call is untestable without DNA. Germline assignment: CDR1 SGHKS and CDR2 YYEKEE (reference sequence). The CDR3 consists of 15 residues. The CDR3 loop reads CASSSGLTNTDTQYF.

The chain combines TRBV5-1 with TRBJ2-3; TCRdb's assignment of TRBD2 cannot be checked, as there is no DNA. CDR3 size: 16 residues. Germline V CDR1 and CDR2: SGHRS, YFSETQ. This CDR3 is CASSRRTSGSSDTQYF.

The chain is built from TRBV5-1 and TRBJ2-7; TCRdb's D call, TRBD2, is unchecked because there is no DNA. Germline lookup yields CDR1 SGHRS and CDR2 YFSETQ. The CDR3 extends over 14 amino acids. CDR3 in amino acids: CASSVAGDPYEQYF. The entire variable domain, with the rest obtained from reference TRBV5-1 and TRBJ2-7, is as follows: KAGVTQTPRYLIKTRGQQVTLSCSPISGHRSVSWYQQTPGQGLQFLFEYFSETQRNKGNFPGRFSGRQFSNSRSEMNVSTLELGDSALYLCASSVAGDPYEQYFGPGTRLTVT.

The chain is built from TRBV11-2 and TRBJ1-3. CDR3 length: 13 residues. Germline CDR1 SGHAT, CDR2 FQNNGV. The CDR3 here is CASSLSRRNTIYF.